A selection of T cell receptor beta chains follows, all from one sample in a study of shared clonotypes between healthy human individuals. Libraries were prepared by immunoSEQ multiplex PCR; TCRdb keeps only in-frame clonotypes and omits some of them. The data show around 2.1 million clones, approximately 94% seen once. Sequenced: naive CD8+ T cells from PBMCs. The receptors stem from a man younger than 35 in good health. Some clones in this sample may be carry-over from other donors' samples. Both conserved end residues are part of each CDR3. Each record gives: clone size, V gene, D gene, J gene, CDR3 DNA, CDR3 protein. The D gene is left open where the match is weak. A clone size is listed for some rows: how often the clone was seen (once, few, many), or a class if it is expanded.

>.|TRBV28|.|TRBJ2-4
TGTGCCAGCAGTTTGGGGGCAAATATAGCCAAAAACATTCAGTACTTC
CASSLGANIAKNIQYF
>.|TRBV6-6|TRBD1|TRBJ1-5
TGTGCCAGCAATAAACAGGGGGCGGATCAGCCCCAGCATTTT
CASNKQGADQPQHF
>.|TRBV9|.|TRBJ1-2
TGTGCCAGCAGCCCGACCGCGACTAACTATGGCTACACCTTC
CASSPTATNYGYTF
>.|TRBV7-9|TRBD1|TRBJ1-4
TGTGCCAGCAGCTCCACAGGGGGCGCAGATGAAAAACTGTTTTTT
CASSSTGGADEKLFF
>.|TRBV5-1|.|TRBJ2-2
TGCGCCAGCAGCTCGGGTCCGAACACCGGGGAGCTGTTTTTT
CASSSGPNTGELFF
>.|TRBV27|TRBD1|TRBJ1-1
TGTGCCAGCCGACAGGGGAACACTGAAGCTTTCTTT
CASRQGNTEAFF
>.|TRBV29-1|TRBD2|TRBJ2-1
TGCAGCGTTGAAGATCTTGAAGGCCTAGCGGGAGACAATGAGCAGTTCTTC
CSVEDLEGLAGDNEQFF
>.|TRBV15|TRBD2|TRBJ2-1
TGTGCCACCAGCCGAGGGACTAGTAGGTCGAATGAGCAGTTCTTC
CATSRGTSRSNEQFF
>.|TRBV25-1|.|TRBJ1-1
TGTGCCAGCAGTTATGGCAGAGGGTGGACTGAAGCTTTCTTT
CASSYGRGWTEAFF
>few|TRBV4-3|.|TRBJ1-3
TGCGCCAGCAGCCAAGGGACGTCGGGGGGAGGAAACACCATATATTTT
CASSQGTSGGGNTIYF
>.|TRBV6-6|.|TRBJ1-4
TGTGCCAGCACCTCTAGACAGACTTCTAATGAAAAACTGTTTTTT
CASTSRQTSNEKLFF
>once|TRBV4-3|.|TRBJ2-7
TGCGCCAGCAGCCAAGATCGGACCAATTCCTACGAGCAGTACTTC
CASSQDRTNSYEQYF
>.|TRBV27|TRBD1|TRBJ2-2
TGTGCCAGCAGCGACAGGGATTGGACCGGGGAGCTGTTTTTT
CASSDRDWTGELFF
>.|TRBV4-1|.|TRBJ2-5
TGCGCCAGCAGCCAAGATAGGGTGTTGGAGACCCAGTACTTC
CASSQDRVLETQYF
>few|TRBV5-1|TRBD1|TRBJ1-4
TGCGCCAGCAGCACGGACAGGGGGCCATCTGAAAAACTGTTTTTT
CASSTDRGPSEKLFF
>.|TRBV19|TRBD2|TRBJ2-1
TGTGCCAGTAGTTTAAACCGGGGGGGCAATGAGCAGTTCTTC
CASSLNRGGNEQFF
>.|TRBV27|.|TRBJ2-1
TGTGCCAGCACTGGGGCTAGCGCCTCCTACAATGAGCAGTTCTTC
CASTGASASYNEQFF
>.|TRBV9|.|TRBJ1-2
TGTGCCAGCAGTAGCGGGGGTGATGGCTACACCTTC
CASSSGGDGYTF
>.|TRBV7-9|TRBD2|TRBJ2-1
TGTGCCAGCAGCAAAGGAGGACTAGCGGGCTACAATGAGCAGTTCTTC
CASSKGGLAGYNEQFF
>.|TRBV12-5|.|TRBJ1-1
TGTGCTAGTGGTTTGGTAACAGGATCGAACACTGAAGCTTTCTTT
CASGLVTGSNTEAFF
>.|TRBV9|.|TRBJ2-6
TGTGCCAGCAGCACCCGAAGGGACACTAGCTCTGGGGCCAACGTCCTGACTTTC
CASSTRRDTSSGANVLTF
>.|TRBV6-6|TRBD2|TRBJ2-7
TGTGCCAGCAGTTACTCGAATCTAGCGGGAGACGAGCAGTACTTC
CASSYSNLAGDEQYF
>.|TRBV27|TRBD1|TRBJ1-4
TGTGCCAGCAGTGTAATGGGGGACAGCTTGAATGAAAAACTGTTTTTT
CASSVMGDSLNEKLFF
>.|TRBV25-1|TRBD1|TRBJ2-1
TGTGCCAGCAGTGAAGTGGGACAGGGTAATCATGAGCAGTTCTTC
CASSEVGQGNHEQFF
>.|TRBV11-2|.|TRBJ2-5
TGTGCCAGCAGCTTAAGCTGGGGTGAAGAGACCCAGTACTTC
CASSLSWGEETQYF
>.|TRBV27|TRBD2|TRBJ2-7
TGTGCCAGCAGTTTAGACGCGGGAGGGACCTACGAGCAGTACTTC
CASSLDAGGTYEQYF
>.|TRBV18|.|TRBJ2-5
TGTGCCAGCTCACCTCCCCGAGCGAACCAAGAGACCCAGTACTTC
CASSPPRANQETQYF
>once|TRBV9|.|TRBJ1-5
TGTGCCAGCAGTGCAGCAGGGGAAAGACAGCCCCAGCATTTT
CASSAAGERQPQHF
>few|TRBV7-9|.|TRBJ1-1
TGTGCCAGCAGCTTAGCGGGTGGGGGCTTT
CASSLAGGGF
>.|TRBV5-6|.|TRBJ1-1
TGTGCCAGCAGCTTGGGCTACAAGAACACTGAAGCTTTCTTT
CASSLGYKNTEAFF
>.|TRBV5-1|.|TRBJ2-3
TGCGCCAGCAGCTCTAACGTGGCGGTTCGCACAGATACGCAGTATTTT
CASSSNVAVRTDTQYF
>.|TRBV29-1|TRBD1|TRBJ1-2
TGCAGCGTTGAAGAGTATACAGGGGAGGCCTATGGCTACACCTTC
CSVEEYTGEAYGYTF
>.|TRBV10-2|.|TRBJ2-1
TGCGCCAGCAGTGAGTCGATTGGGGGTAGGAATGAGCAGTTCTTC
CASSESIGGRNEQFF
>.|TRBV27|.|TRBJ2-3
TGTGCCAGCAGTTTACTACCGGGGGGCACAGATACGCAGTATTTT
CASSLLPGGTDTQYF
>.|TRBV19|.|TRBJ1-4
TGTGCCAGTAGATTTCCAGGGTATGCAACTAATGAAAAACTGTTTTTT
CASRFPGYATNEKLFF
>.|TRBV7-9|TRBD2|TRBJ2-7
TGTGCCAGCAGCCCACTAGCGGTAACCTACGAGCAGTACTTC
CASSPLAVTYEQYF
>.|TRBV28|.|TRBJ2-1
TGTGCCAGCAGTAATAGGGTTACCGGGACACACAATGAGCAGTTCTTC
CASSNRVTGTHNEQFF
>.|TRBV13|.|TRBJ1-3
TGTGCCAGCAGCCTCACCGGGGGAGGCAACACCATATATTTT
CASSLTGGGNTIYF
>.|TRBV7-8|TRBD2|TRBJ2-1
TGTGCCAGCAGCTTAGCGCTAGCGGGAGGGGGGGCAGAGCAGTTCTTC
CASSLALAGGGAEQFF